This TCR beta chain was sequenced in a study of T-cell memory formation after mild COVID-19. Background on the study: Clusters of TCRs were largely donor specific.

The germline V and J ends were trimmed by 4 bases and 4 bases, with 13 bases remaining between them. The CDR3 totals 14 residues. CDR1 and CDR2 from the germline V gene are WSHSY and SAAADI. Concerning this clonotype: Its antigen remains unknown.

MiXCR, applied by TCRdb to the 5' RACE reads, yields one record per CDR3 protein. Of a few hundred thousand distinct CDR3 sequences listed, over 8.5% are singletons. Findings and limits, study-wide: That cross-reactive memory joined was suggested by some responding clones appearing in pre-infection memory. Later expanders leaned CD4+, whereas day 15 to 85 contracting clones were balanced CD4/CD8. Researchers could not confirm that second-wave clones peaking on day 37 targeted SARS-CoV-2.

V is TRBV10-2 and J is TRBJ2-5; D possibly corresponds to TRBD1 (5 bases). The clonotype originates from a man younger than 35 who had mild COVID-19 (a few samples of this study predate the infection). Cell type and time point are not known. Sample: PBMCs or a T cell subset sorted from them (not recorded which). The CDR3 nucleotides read TGCGCCAGCAGTGGGCAGGGTTTCGCAGAGACCCAGTACTTC. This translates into CASSGQGFAETQYF.